This T cell receptor beta chain was recorded in a study of long-term antiretroviral therapy in people with HIV. Study results and limitations: The study collected blood between 2004 and 2017, possibly under older ART regimens.

The authors ran the immunoSEQ assay, v3.0, at survey level. Clones were read by immunoSEQ multiplex PCR, and TCRdb kept only the in-frame ones, dropping some. This table holds about 21,000 clones, around nine tenths found once. For each donor, at least one pre-ART and at least two post-ART PBMC samples were available. Until DNA extraction, the samples held between about 1-10 million cryopreserved PBMC. A note on this clone: Its cognate antigen is unknown.

Deletions cut 5 bases from V and 0 bases from J, with 12 bases between. The germline V gene has CDR1 SGHRS and CDR2 YFSETQ. The CDR3 has 15 residues. The TCR comes from a man aged 55 to 69 with HIV. Sequenced material: unsorted PBMCs, taken 2.3 years after starting antiretroviral therapy. The gene calls are TRBV5-1 and TRBJ2-1, with a tentative D call TRBD1 (6 bases). This CDR3 is CASSPTDSSYNEQFF. CDR3 bases: TGCGCCAGCAGTCCCACGGACAGCTCCTACAATGAGCAGTTCTTC.